The T cell receptor (beta chain) described here comes from a study of cytotoxic CD8 clonotypes in ibrutinib-treated CLL. Study observations and caveats: Sampling time points were not equivalent between sustained-remission and progressing patients.

Produced via immunoSEQ multiplex PCR; TCRdb's table is partial and in-frame only. The profile shows 100,000 to 150,000 clones, 80% to 90% of them singletons. Regarding this clone: As yet, its antigen is unknown.

This specimen consisted of PBMCs, obtained after 24 months of ibrutinib treatment. The TCR comes from a human donor with chronic lymphocytic leukemia.

CDR3 in amino acids: CASSPENGYEQYF. CDR3 in DNA: TGTGCCAGCTCACCTGAGAATGGATACGAGCAGTACTTC. The chain carries TRBV18 and TRBJ2-7, with D hard to call. Germline CDR1 reads KGHSH; CDR2 reads LQKENI. CDR3 length equals 13 residues. V was pared by 3 bases and J by 4 bases, with 10 bases between.